The 31 T cell receptor beta chains in this list originate from one sample, sequenced in a study of blood T cells in healthy people across ages. Combining a sample-barcoded 5' primer with a J-beta primer mix, a second PCR ran for roughly 7 to 12 cycles. TCRdb processed the 5' RACE reads anew with MiXCR; each CDR3 protein has one entry. Of 650,000 to 950,000 distinct CDR3 sequences listed, 40% to 50% are singletons. Material for sequencing was blood. The origin of the receptors is a man aged 55 to 70 in good health.

V and J are TRBV20-1 and TRBJ1-1; TRBD1 matches at 8 bases. V shed 0 bases and J 6 bases; nucleotides not matched to a gene: 9. The CDR3 has 15 residues. Germline CDR1 is DFQATT and CDR2 is SNEGSKA (reference sequence). The CDR3 nucleotides are TGCAGTGCTAGAGATATCCGGACAGGGAGGCCTGAAGCTTTCTTT. This translates into CSARDIRTGRPEAFF.

This clonotype was seen repeatedly, ten times or more. The V gene is TRBV7-9, the J gene TRBJ2-6; 8 positions agree with TRBD1. Unmatched junction bases numbered 8, after V lost 1 base and J lost 0 bases. Germline CDR1 and CDR2: SEHNR and FQNEAQ (reference sequence). The CDR3 is made up of 19 amino acids. CDR3 nucleotides: TGTGCCAGCAGCTTAGGGTACGGGACAGGTTTCTCTGGGGCCAACGTCCTGACTTTC. This encodes CASSLGYGTGFSGANVLTF. The full variable domain, rest sourced from reference TRBV7-9 and TRBJ2-6, is DTGVSQNPRHKITKRGQNVTFRCDPISEHNRLYWYRQTLGQGPEFLTYFQNEAQLEKSRLLSDRFSAERPKGSFSTLEIQRTEQGDSAMYLCASSLGYGTGFSGANVLTFGAGSRLTVL.

This clonotype has a handful of counts. The chain carries TRBV5-1 and TRBJ2-5; a possible D gene is TRBD1 (5 bases). From germline, CDR1 is SGHRS and CDR2 YFSETQ. The V end lost 2 bases, the J end lost 2 bases, and 13 bases lay between the germline ends. The CDR3 extends over 15 amino acids. The CDR3 bases are TGCGCCAGCAGCTTCGCAGGGTTAGAGCAAGAGACCCAGTACTTC. Translating it yields CASSFAGLEQETQYF.

The chain carries TRBV6-5 and TRBJ2-7; TRBD1 might be the D (7 bases). Trimming cost V 2 bases and J 4 bases, with 15 bases left between them. The CDR3 is made up of 15 amino acids. CDR1 is MNHEY, CDR2 SVGAGI, per germline. The CDR3 sequence is CASSYAGGQRYEQYF. The CDR3 bases are TGTGCCAGCAGTTACGCCGGGGGACAGAGATACGAGCAGTACTTC.

The chain employs TRBV20-1 and TRBJ2-5; D perhaps matches TRBD1 (6 bases). The J call may be in error: the DNA end matches TRBJ2-7 better. CDR3 length: 15 amino acids. Germline CDR1 is DFQATT and CDR2 is SNEGSKA (reference sequence). The CDR3 nucleotides are TGCAGTGCTAGATCGCCAGGGGTCTTAAAGGGCGAGCAGTACTTC. As protein: CSARSPGVLKGEQYF.

The chain joins TRBV6-5 to TRBJ2-1, with 13 bases matching TRBD2. CDR3 length equals 16 residues. J lost 6 bases, V lost 6 bases, and 8 bases had no gene match. The germline CDR1 and CDR2 sequences are MNHEY and SVGAGI. The chain's CDR3 is CASSPPGTSGINEQFF. In DNA, the CDR3 is TGTGCCAGCAGCCCTCCGGGGACTAGCGGGATCAATGAGCAGTTCTTC.

The chain is built from TRBV6-1 and TRBJ2-2; 8 bases match TRBD2. This CDR3 spans 17 amino acids. The J segment lost 5 bases and the V segment lost 7 bases, leaving 15 bases of the junction unmatched. Looked up from germline, CDR1 is MNHNS and CDR2 is SASEGT. The CDR3 DNA is TGTGCCAGCATCCTTCGGGGGGGACTAGTGGGAACCGGGGAGCTGTTTTTT. Encoded protein: CASILRGGLVGTGELFF.

V gene TRBV28 combines with J gene TRBJ2-7; tentative D call: TRBD1 (6 bases). Germline V lookup: CDR1 MDHEN, CDR2 SYDVKM. The V end lost 7 bases, the J end lost 4 bases, and 17 bases lay between the germline ends. CDR3 length: 14 residues. CDR3: CASKETGGIYEQYF. CDR3 bases: TGTGCCAGCAAAGAGACAGGAGGTATATACGAGCAGTACTTC.

In the case of this clonotype: The junction departs from the called germline gene at one end, perhaps through a read error. The CDR3 reads CASGLEWTSSNEQFF. As DNA, the CDR3 is TGTGCCAGCGGCTTGGAATGGACTAGCTCCAATGAGCAGTTCTTC. The V gene is TRBV5-4, the J gene TRBJ2-1; 8 nucleotides align to TRBD2. This CDR3 comprises 15 residues. Germline V gene lookup returns CDR1 SGHNT and CDR2 YYREEE (reference sequence).

The rearrangement joins TRBV20-1 to TRBJ2-5; TRBD1 agrees at 8 bases. Germline values: CDR1 DFQATT, CDR2 SNEGSKA (reference sequence). V lost 0 bases, J lost 4 bases, and 4 bases stayed unmatched. The CDR3 is 14 residues long. The CDR3, as DNA: TGCAGTGCTAGAGAACAGGGGGTTACAGAGACCCAGTACTTC. Residues: CSAREQGVTETQYF.

This clonotype appeared a few times. The junction does not match germline at one end; this may be a read error. The chain uses TRBV5-1 and TRBJ2-3, with TRBD2 matching 9 bases. The V gene's germline CDR1 is SGHRS and CDR2 YFSETQ. The CDR3 loop spans 16 amino acids. CDR3 nucleotide sequence: TGCGCCAGTAGCTTAGCGTCTAGCGGGGCCACAGATACGCAGTATTTT. Translation gives CASSLASSGATDTQYF.

This chain joins TRBV5-6 and TRBJ2-5; maybe TRBD1 (6 bases). Germline CDR1 reads SGHDT; CDR2 reads YYEEEE. Trimming removed 5 bases from V and 11 bases from J, with 25 bases in between. The CDR3 loop spans 15 amino acids. For the CDR3, the DNA is TGTGCCAGCAGTGCAACCGGGACAAGGGCAATAGGGCAGTACTTC. Translating it yields CASSATGTRAIGQYF.

Only a few counts were recorded for this clonotype. This rearrangement joins TRBV9 to TRBJ2-4; D remains ambiguous. The end of the DNA aligns better with TRBJ2-7, so the J call may be wrong. The CDR3 is 13 residues long. From germline, CDR1 is SGDLS and CDR2 YYNGEE. Here the CDR3 reads CASSVNGNYEQYF. CDR3 nucleotides: TGTGCCAGCAGCGTAAATGGGAACTACGAGCAGTACTTC.

CDR3 residues: CASSSVYGSYEQYF. As DNA, the CDR3 is TGTGCCAGCAGTTCTGTCTATGGTTCCTACGAGCAGTACTTC. The rearrangement links TRBV28 to TRBJ2-4, with D unresolved. TRBJ2-7 explains the end of the DNA better; the J call may be wrong. This CDR3 spans 14 amino acids. From germline, CDR1 is MDHEN and CDR2 SYDVKM.

This clonotype appeared a few times. This chain's CDR3 is CASSLFATGTVEAFF. In DNA form, the CDR3 reads TGTGCCAGCAGTTTGTTCGCCACAGGGACGGTTGAAGCTTTCTTT. This chain connects TRBV28 to TRBJ1-1, with D perhaps matching TRBD1 (6 bases). Trimming stripped 3 bases from V and 7 bases from J, with 18 bases between. This CDR3 contains 15 residues. Germline lookup yields CDR1 MDHEN and CDR2 SYDVKM.

This chain joins TRBV5-1 and TRBJ1-6; 7 bases align to TRBD1. CDR3 length equals 17 residues. The trim removed 5 bases at V and 6 bases at J, leaving 14 bases unmatched. Germline V gene sequence: CDR1 SGHRS, CDR2 YFSETQ. The CDR3 protein is CASRDGIRQGSNSPLHF. CDR3 DNA: TGCGCCAGCAGGGACGGAATAAGACAGGGCAGTAATTCACCCCTCCACTTT.

The chain is built from TRBV20-1 and TRBJ2-3; tentatively, D is TRBD1 (5 bases). CDR1 and CDR2 (germline): DFQATT, SNEGSKA (reference sequence). The CDR3 contains 12 residues. V gave up 6 bases and J gave up 6 bases, with 13 bases separating them. CDR3 sequence reads: CSATLKGDTQYF. The CDR3 region has the DNA TGCAGTGCCACGCTCAAGGGGGATACGCAGTATTTT.

As for this clonotype: The junction shows a germline mismatch at one end, possibly a read error. V gene TRBV28 combines with J gene TRBJ2-1, with 7 positions matching TRBD2. From germline, CDR1 is MDHEN and CDR2 SYDVKM. The CDR3 loop spans 14 amino acids. In DNA, the CDR3 is TGTGTCAGCATCGTAGCGGGCCCCTACAATGAGCAGTTCTTC. Its protein is CVSIVAGPYNEQFF.

This clonotype has a handful of counts. The chain has TRBV27 and TRBJ2-7, with D perhaps assigned TRBD1 or TRBD2 (6 bases each). V lost 5 bases and J 6 bases, leaving 14 bases between the germline ends. The CDR3 loop spans 13 amino acids. Germline V CDR1 and CDR2: MNHEY, SMNVEV (reference sequence). CDR3 loop: CASSQSQGLEQYF. The CDR3 coding sequence is TGTGCCAGCAGTCAGTCACAGGGACTCGAGCAGTACTTC.

The rearrangement uses TRBV29-1 and TRBJ2-1; 7 positions agree with TRBD2. The CDR3 is 16 residues long. Trimming took 5 bases from V and 3 from J; bases not matched to a gene: 13. Per the germline V gene, CDR1 is SQVTM and CDR2 is ANQGSEA. CDR3 protein: CSVILAAASSYNEQFF. CDR3 DNA: TGCAGCGTTATTCTAGCGGCCGCCTCCAGCTACAATGAGCAGTTCTTC.

The chain joins TRBV19 to TRBJ2-5; maybe TRBD2 (5 bases). The germline V gene encodes CDR1 LNHDA and CDR2 SQIVND (reference sequence). This CDR3 is 15 amino acids long. Between the trimmed V and J ends, which lost 3 bases and 0 bases, there was a span of 11 bases. The DNA of the CDR3 is TGTGCCAGTAGTATGGCGGCGGACTACCAAGAGACCCAGTACTTC. This codes for CASSMAADYQETQYF.

This chain uses TRBV6-1 with TRBJ2-4, with 14 bases aligning to TRBD2. The CDR3 spans 19 residues. Germline assignment: CDR1 MNHNS and CDR2 SASEGT. V lost 2 bases, J lost 5 bases, and 11 bases stayed unmatched. CDR3 in amino acids: CASSERSPGLAGGQNIQYF. CDR3 coding DNA: TGTGCCAGCAGTGAAAGGTCCCCCGGACTAGCGGGGGGACAAAACATTCAGTACTTC.

The chain joins TRBV5-1 to TRBJ1-6; 11 bases fit TRBD1. The germline CDR1 and CDR2 sequences are SGHRS and YFSETQ. V shed 4 bases and J 0 bases; nucleotides not matched to a gene: 6. This CDR3 comprises 18 residues. The CDR3 DNA sequence: TGCGCCAGCAGCCTCCGGGACAGGGGGAGCTCCTATAATTCACCCCTCCACTTT. It yields the protein CASSLRDRGSSYNSPLHF.

This clonotype was counted between two and nine times. The chain uses TRBV20-1 and TRBJ2-3, with TRBD2 matching 9 bases. CDR3 size: 16 residues. The V segment lost 2 bases and the J segment 2 bases; nucleotides outside the gene matches: 8. The germline V gene has CDR1 DFQATT and CDR2 SNEGSKA (reference sequence). DNA for the CDR3: TGCAGTGCTAGAAATCTAGCGGGGATCGTCACAGATACGCAGTATTTT. It yields the protein CSARNLAGIVTDTQYF.

The chain links TRBV27 to TRBJ2-1; 12 nucleotides agree with TRBD2. The length of the CDR3 is 15 residues. Germline V gives CDR1 MNHEY, CDR2 SMNVEV (reference sequence). Trimming took 5 bases from V and 8 from J; bases not matched to a gene: 7. CDR3 loop: CASSATSGGPYEQFF. The DNA for the CDR3 is TGTGCCAGCAGTGCTACTAGCGGGGGGCCCTATGAGCAGTTCTTC.

This clonotype was seen a handful of times. The V call is TRBV20-1, the J call TRBJ1-6, with D hard to call. Deletions cut 3 bases from V and 8 bases from J, with 17 bases between. This CDR3 comprises 15 residues. Germline V gene sequence: CDR1 DFQATT, CDR2 SNEGSKA (reference sequence). The DNA of the CDR3 is TGCAGTGCTAGCCTGCGGAACAAGGGTGATTCACCCCTCCACTTT. Amino acids: CSASLRNKGDSPLHF.

This clonotype was counted only a few times. The chain employs TRBV7-9 and TRBJ2-3, with unresolved D. Germline V gene data show CDR1 as SEHNR and CDR2 as FQNEAQ (reference sequence). Between the trimmed V and J ends, which lost 6 bases and 4 bases, there was a span of 17 bases. The CDR3 sequence is 15 residues long. CDR3 coding DNA: TGTGCCAGCAGAGAAGGGTATCCCCCACCAGATACGCAGTATTTT. Protein product: CASREGYPPPDTQYF.

This clonotype was seen a single time. A much larger clone sits a single nucleotide away, making a read error possible. This chain uses TRBV9 with TRBJ2-6, with 9 bases identical to TRBD1. The CDR3 spans 16 residues. The germline V gene has CDR1 SGDLS and CDR2 YYNGEE. The trim removed 6 bases at V and 2 bases at J, leaving 6 bases unmatched. This chain's CDR3 is CASNRQGGPGANVLTF. Written as DNA, the CDR3 is TGTGCCAGCAATCGACAGGGGGGCCCTGGGGCCAACGTCCTGACTTTC.

In its sample, this clonotype was seen once. This CDR3 is CAWSHTGITLGYGYTF. CDR3 nucleotide sequence: TGTGCCTGGAGTCATACGGGGATTACCTTAGGATATGGCTACACCTTC. J is TRBJ1-2 and V is TRBV30, with D hard to call. Between the trimmed V and J ends, which lost 2 bases and 5 bases, there was a span of 21 bases. This CDR3 region has 16 residues. Per the germline V gene, CDR1 is GTSNPN and CDR2 is SVGIG (reference sequence). Supplemented by reference TRBV30 and TRBJ1-2, the full variable domain reads SQTIHQWPATLVQPVGSPLSLECTVEGTSNPNLYWYRQAAGRGLQLLFYSVGIGQISSEVPQNLSASRPQDRQFILSSKKLLLSDSGFYLCAWSHTGITLGYGYTFGSGTRLTVV.

The V call is TRBV5-4, the J call TRBJ1-1; D might be TRBD1 (6 bases). This CDR3 region has 13 residues. V lost 5 bases to trimming and J lost 6 bases, with 14 bases between them. In germline, CDR1 is SGHNT, CDR2 YYREEE (reference sequence). CDR3 nucleotides: TGTGCCAGCAGGAACGACAGGTGGCCTGAAGCTTTCTTT. This encodes CASRNDRWPEAFF. The whole variable domain, filled in from reference TRBV5-4 and TRBJ1-1, reads ETGVTQSPTHLIKTRGQQVTLRCSSQSGHNTVSWYQQALGQGPQFIFQYYREEENGRGNFPPRFSGLQFPNYSSELNVNALELDDSALYLCASRNDRWPEAFFGQGTRLTVV.

The J gene is TRBJ2-1, the V gene TRBV27; 9 nucleotides match TRBD2. The CDR3 runs 16 residues. Germline values: CDR1 MNHEY, CDR2 SMNVEV (reference sequence). The ends lost 2 bases at V and 4 bases at J; junction bases unmatched: 6. The CDR3 loop reads CASSLSVAGEYNEQFF. CDR3 sequence (DNA): TGTGCCAGCAGTTTAAGCGTAGCGGGGGAGTACAATGAGCAGTTCTTC.